Below, 27 T cell receptor beta chains from the same sample are listed, as sequenced in a study of T cells in tuberculosis. Method: immunoSEQ multiplex PCR; TCRdb's copy keeps in-frame clones and lacks some. The sample includes some 20,000 clones, 75% to 90% seen only once; the top ten take approximately 15%. Sequenced material: PBMCs. The receptors here all came from a donor aged 10 to 29 with latent tuberculosis or without tuberculosis infection.

The V and J genes are TRBV25-1 and TRBJ2-7, with 8 positions matching TRBD2. This CDR3 comprises 16 residues. Germline CDR1 is MGHDK and CDR2 is SYGVNS. V lost 6 bases, J lost 2 bases, and 12 bases stayed unmatched. The DNA of the CDR3 is TGTGCCAGCAGCCCGACCGGGGGGGGCCGAACCTACGAGCAGTACTTC. Protein: CASSPTGGGRTYEQYF.

This chain joins TRBV11-2 and TRBJ2-1; 15 bases match TRBD2. Germline assignment: CDR1 SGHAT and CDR2 FQNNGV. The CDR3 totals 15 residues. V lost 5 bases, J lost 8 bases, and 4 bases stayed unmatched. The chain's CDR3 is CASSTRTSGGDEQFF. CDR3 coding DNA: TGTGCCAGCAGCACCCGGACTAGCGGGGGGGATGAGCAGTTCTTC.

The chain carries TRBV2 and TRBJ1-5; 7 bases are shared with TRBD1. This CDR3 region has 12 residues. CDR1 is SNHLY and CDR2 is FYNNEI in the germline V gene. J was trimmed by 4 bases and V by 6 bases; bases with no gene match: 0. The CDR3 reads CASRDRNQPQHF. CDR3 DNA: TGTGCCAGCAGGGACAGGAATCAGCCCCAGCATTTT.

V and J are TRBV19 and TRBJ2-1; TRBD1 matches 8 bases. Germline V lookup: CDR1 LNHDA, CDR2 SQIVND (reference sequence). The V segment lost 3 bases and the J segment 6 bases; nucleotides outside the gene matches: 4. The CDR3 contains 14 residues. CDR3: CASSIDRGSNEQFF. CDR3 nucleotide sequence: TGTGCCAGTAGTATCGACAGGGGCAGCAATGAGCAGTTCTTC.

This chain joins TRBV29-1 and TRBJ1-1, with 8 bases that match TRBD1. This CDR3 comprises 14 residues. The V and J ends lost 6 bases and 3 bases, in that order; junction bases with no gene match: 9. CDR1 is SQVTM, CDR2 ANQGSEA, per germline. DNA for the CDR3: TGCAGCGTGGTAAACAGGGGGGGAGACACTGAAGCTTTCTTT. This codes for CSVVNRGGDTEAFF.

V usage is TRBV4-1 and J usage is TRBJ2-1, with D tentatively TRBD2 (5 bases). V shed 4 bases and J shed 0 bases, with 28 bases lying between them. The CDR3 is made up of 21 amino acids. CDR1 and CDR2 (germline): MGHRA, YSYEKL. The CDR3 here is CASSLSRRPPERHSSYNEQFF. The CDR3, as DNA: TGCGCCAGCAGCCTGAGCCGACGTCCTCCGGAGCGGCACAGCTCCTACAATGAGCAGTTCTTC.

J is TRBJ1-1 and V is TRBV6-5; the D is unclear. CDR1 and CDR2 (germline): MNHEY, SVGAGI. CDR3 length: 12 residues. V dropped 4 bases and J dropped 8 bases, with 11 bases sitting between them. The CDR3 bases are TGTGCCAGCAGTTCCCCCCCCGGGGAAGCTTTCTTT. Translated: CASSSPPGEAFF.

The chain employs TRBV28 and TRBJ1-2; 9 bases line up with TRBD1. The J segment lost 8 bases and the V segment lost 5 bases, leaving 9 bases of the junction unmatched. The CDR3 consists of 14 residues. Germline values: CDR1 MDHEN, CDR2 SYDVKM. CDR3 bases: TGTGCCAGCAGTCCCCCCCGGGACAGGGAAGGCTACACCTTC. Its translation: CASSPPRDREGYTF.

The rearrangement joins TRBV9 to TRBJ2-3; TRBD2 agrees at 11 bases. The CDR3 extends over 18 amino acids. V trimming: 1 base; J trimming: 6 bases; junction bases outside the gene matches: 13. CDR1 and CDR2 from the germline V gene are SGDLS and YYNGEE. CDR3 bases: TGTGCCAGCAGCGTACGGAGTACTAGCGGGGGCGCCAGGGATACGCAGTATTTT. The encoded protein is CASSVRSTSGGARDTQYF.

This chain links TRBV29-1 with TRBJ1-5; D gene uncertain. Trimming removed 4 bases at V and 5 bases at J, with 12 bases between. This CDR3 is built from 13 residues. The germline gives CDR1 SQVTM, CDR2 ANQGSEA. The CDR3 DNA reads as TGCAGCGTTGGCCAAAGTATAGATCAGCCCCAGCATTTT. Residues: CSVGQSIDQPQHF.

The V gene is TRBV27, the J gene TRBJ1-2; D is unresolved. The CDR3 totals 13 residues. The V gene lost 5 bases and the J gene lost 8 bases, with 15 bases spanning the gap. The germline V gene has CDR1 MNHEY and CDR2 SMNVEV (reference sequence). CDR3 residues: CASSPESGRGYTF. CDR3 nucleotides: TGTGCCAGCAGTCCCGAAAGTGGGCGCGGCTACACCTTC.

The rearrangement links TRBV5-8 to TRBJ1-4; possible D gene TRBD1, 6 bases. V was trimmed by 0 bases and J by 7 bases, leaving 16 bases between them. Germline assignment: CDR1 SGHTS and CDR2 YDEGEE. The CDR3 has 16 amino acids. The CDR3 DNA sequence: TGTGCCAGCAGCTTGGGACAGGCCGTGATAGGTGAAAAACTGTTTTTT. This sequence encodes CASSLGQAVIGEKLFF.

The chain employs TRBV5-6 and TRBJ2-6; unclear D gene. This CDR3 has 15 residues. Trimming took 0 bases from V and 0 from J, leaving 4 bases between them. Germline loops: CDR1 SGHDT, CDR2 YYEEEE. The CDR3: CASSLVGSGANVLTF. CDR3 sequence (DNA): TGTGCCAGCAGCTTGGTCGGCTCTGGGGCCAACGTCCTGACTTTC.

CDR3 amino acids: CASSQELSGLSTPYGYTF. The CDR3 DNA follows: TGCGCCAGCAGCCAAGAGCTATCGGGACTTTCAACGCCCTATGGCTACACCTTC. This chain connects TRBV4-3 to TRBJ1-2; possibly TRBD1 for D (5 bases). The CDR3 has 18 residues. Per the germline V gene, CDR1 is LGHNA and CDR2 is YSLEER. V was shortened by 0 bases and J by 4 bases, with 21 bases between the two germline ends.

This sequence joins TRBV30 and TRBJ2-7; D may be TRBD2 (5 bases). Germline CDR1 GTSNPN, CDR2 SVGIG (reference sequence). The CDR3 sequence is 14 residues long. V was cut by 4 bases and J by 2 bases, with 15 bases left in between. The DNA of the CDR3 is TGTGCCTGGAAGGCGAGGGTTCCGACCTACGAGCAGTACTTC. Translation gives CAWKARVPTYEQYF.

The chain is built from TRBV27 and TRBJ2-1; no firm D call. The CDR3 consists of 11 residues. CDR1 and CDR2 from the germline V gene are MNHEY and SMNVEV (reference sequence). Deletions cut 6 bases from V and 15 bases from J, with 15 bases between. The CDR3 bases are TGTGCCAGCAGCCGATTTGGTACACCGTTCTTC. Encoded protein: CASSRFGTPFF.

The chain uses TRBV5-1 and TRBJ2-5; D is unclear. Per the germline V gene, CDR1 is SGHRS and CDR2 is YFSETQ. The CDR3 has 14 amino acids. V was trimmed by 4 bases and J by 1 base, leaving 11 bases between them. CDR3 in amino acids: CASSTDSSQETQYF. In DNA, the CDR3 is TGCGCCAGCAGCACCGACTCATCCCAAGAGACCCAGTACTTC.

Only one count was recorded for this clone. The chain employs TRBV5-1 and TRBJ2-5, with 16 positions matching TRBD2. The CDR3 has 18 amino acids. Germline CDR1 is SGHRS and CDR2 is YFSETQ. V dropped 1 base and J dropped 2; count of bases not matched to a gene: 5. For the CDR3, the DNA is TGCGCCAGCAGCTTGAATCCGGGACTAGCGGGGGGGCAAGAGACCCAGTACTTC. It specifies CASSLNPGLAGGQETQYF.

The genes are TRBV15 and TRBJ2-3, with TRBD2 matching over 15 bases. V dropped 1 base and J dropped 7; count of bases not matched to a gene: 9. This CDR3 spans 18 amino acids. Germline assignment: CDR1 LNHNV and CDR2 YYDKDF (reference sequence). Written as DNA, the CDR3 is TGTGCCACCAGCAGAGTTCGGACTAGCGGGGGGGCGGATAATACGCAGTATTTT. As protein: CATSRVRTSGGADNTQYF.

V usage is TRBV27 and J usage is TRBJ2-3; 10 bases fit TRBD2. V was clipped by 10 bases and J by 5 bases; unmatched bases: 9. The germline CDR1 and CDR2 sequences are MNHEY and SMNVEV (reference sequence). This CDR3 is built from 14 residues. CDR3 protein: CATKSGGAVDTQYF. CDR3 coding DNA: TGTGCCACCAAAAGCGGGGGGGCCGTAGATACGCAGTATTTT.

For the CDR3, the DNA is TGTGCCAGCAGTTACTCCGACAGCCTCTACGAGCAGTACTTC. Its protein is CASSYSDSLYEQYF. This chain uses TRBV6-5 with TRBJ2-7; weak D call: TRBD1 (5 bases). Germline CDR1 reads MNHEY; CDR2 reads SVGAGI. This CDR3 is 14 amino acids long. The ends were cut back, 0 bases at V and 3 bases at J, with 9 bases in the middle.

The genes are TRBV10-3 and TRBJ2-1; the match to TRBD2 covers 12 bases. Germline CDR1 reads ENHRY; CDR2 reads SYGVKD. V shed 3 bases and J 4 bases; nucleotides not matched to a gene: 7. The CDR3 runs to 17 residues. The CDR3, as DNA: TGTGCCATCAGTGAATCGCTAGCGGGGGGGCTTTACAATGAGCAGTTCTTC. This sequence encodes CAISESLAGGLYNEQFF.

This clone was observed once. V and J are TRBV2 and TRBJ2-2, with unresolved D. Germline V gene lookup returns CDR1 SNHLY and CDR2 FYNNEI. Trimming took off 0 bases at V and 3 bases at J, with 11 bases between the two ends. CDR3 size: 16 residues. CDR3 sequence: CASSEALHRYTGELFF. CDR3 in DNA: TGTGCCAGCAGTGAAGCTTTGCACAGATACACCGGGGAGCTGTTTTTT.

The chain uses TRBV5-1 and TRBJ2-1; 8 bases match TRBD2. This CDR3 is 14 amino acids long. In germline, CDR1 is SGHRS, CDR2 YFSETQ. V lost 5 bases, J lost 6 bases, and 7 bases stayed unmatched. As DNA, the CDR3 is TGCGCCAGCAGTTCCGGGGGGGCTTTCAATGAGCAGTTCTTC. Its translation: CASSSGGAFNEQFF.

The V gene is TRBV5-6, the J gene TRBJ1-1; 7 bases are shared with TRBD1. The CDR3 extends over 12 amino acids. The germline V gene encodes CDR1 SGHDT and CDR2 YYEEEE. The V segment lost 7 bases and the J segment 4 bases; nucleotides outside the gene matches: 4. The chain's CDR3 is CASDRAGTEAFF. CDR3 nucleotide sequence: TGTGCCAGCGACAGGGCGGGCACTGAAGCTTTCTTT.

This clone was detected only once. The J gene is TRBJ2-3, the V gene TRBV12-5; 9 positions match TRBD1. The CDR3 contains 18 residues. Germline V gene lookup returns CDR1 LGHNT and CDR2 FRNRAP. After removal of 2 bases from V and 2 bases from J, the junction contained 11 bases not matched to a gene. CDR3 protein: CASGLYGLRDRATDTQYF. The CDR3 DNA reads TGTGCTAGTGGTTTGTATGGGCTCCGGGACAGGGCCACAGATACGCAGTATTTT.

The CDR3, as DNA: TGTGCCAGCAGTTCTGGGACAGCGAATCAGCCCCAGCATTTT. Translation gives CASSSGTANQPQHF. The chain links TRBV6-5 to TRBJ1-5; 7 bases agree with TRBD1. With 4 bases clipped from V and 4 bases from J, the junction kept 4 bases outside the gene matches. Germline V lookup: CDR1 MNHEY, CDR2 SVGAGI. This CDR3 contains 14 residues.